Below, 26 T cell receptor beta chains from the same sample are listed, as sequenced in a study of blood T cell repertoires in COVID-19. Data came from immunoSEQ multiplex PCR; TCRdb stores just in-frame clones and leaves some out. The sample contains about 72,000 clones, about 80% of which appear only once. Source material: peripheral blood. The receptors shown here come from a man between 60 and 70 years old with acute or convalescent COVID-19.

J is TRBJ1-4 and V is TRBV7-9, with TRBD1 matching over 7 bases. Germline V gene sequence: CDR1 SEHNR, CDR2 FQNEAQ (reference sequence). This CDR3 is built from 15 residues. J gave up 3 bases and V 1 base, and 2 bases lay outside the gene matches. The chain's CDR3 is CASSLGGTANEKLFF. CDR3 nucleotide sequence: TGTGCCAGCAGCTTAGGAGGGACAGCTAATGAAAAACTGTTTTTT.

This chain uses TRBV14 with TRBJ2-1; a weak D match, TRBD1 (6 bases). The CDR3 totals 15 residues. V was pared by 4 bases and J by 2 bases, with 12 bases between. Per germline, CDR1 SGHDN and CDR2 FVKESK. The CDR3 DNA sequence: TGTGCCAGCAGCCCTTCCGGACAGCCCTACAATGAGCAGTTCTTC. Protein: CASSPSGQPYNEQFF.

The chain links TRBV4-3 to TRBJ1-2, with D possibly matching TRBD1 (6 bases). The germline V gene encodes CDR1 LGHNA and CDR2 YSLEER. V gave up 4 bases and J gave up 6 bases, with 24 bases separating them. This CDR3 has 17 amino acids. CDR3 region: CASSPRQAEIPMDGYTF. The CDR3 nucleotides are TGCGCCAGCAGCCCCCGACAGGCAGAAATACCTATGGATGGCTACACCTTC.

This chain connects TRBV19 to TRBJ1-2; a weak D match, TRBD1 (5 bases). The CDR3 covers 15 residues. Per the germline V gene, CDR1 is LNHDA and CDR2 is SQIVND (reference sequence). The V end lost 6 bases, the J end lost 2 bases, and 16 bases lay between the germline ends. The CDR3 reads CASRSEGAKNYGYTF. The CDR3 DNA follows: TGTGCCAGTAGATCCGAAGGGGCGAAAAACTATGGCTACACCTTC.

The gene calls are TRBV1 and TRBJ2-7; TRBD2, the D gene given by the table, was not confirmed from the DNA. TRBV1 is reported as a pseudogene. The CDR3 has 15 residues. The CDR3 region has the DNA TGCACCAGCAGCCATACTAGCGGGGGGCTTTACGAGCAGTACGTC. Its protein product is CTSSHTSGGLYEQYV.

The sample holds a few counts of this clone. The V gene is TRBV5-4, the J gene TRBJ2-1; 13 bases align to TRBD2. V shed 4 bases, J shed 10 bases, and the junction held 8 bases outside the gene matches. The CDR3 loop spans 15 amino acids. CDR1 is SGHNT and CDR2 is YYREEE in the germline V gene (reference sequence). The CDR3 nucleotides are TGTGCCAGCAGCGAACTAGCGGGGGGGCATCGGGAGCAGTTCTTC. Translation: CASSELAGGHREQFF.

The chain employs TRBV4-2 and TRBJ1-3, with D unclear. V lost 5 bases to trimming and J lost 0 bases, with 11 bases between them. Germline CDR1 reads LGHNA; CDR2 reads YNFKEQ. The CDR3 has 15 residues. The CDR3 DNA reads TGTGCCAGCAGCAATCCGGGATCCTCTGGAAACACCATATATTTT. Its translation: CASSNPGSSGNTIYF.

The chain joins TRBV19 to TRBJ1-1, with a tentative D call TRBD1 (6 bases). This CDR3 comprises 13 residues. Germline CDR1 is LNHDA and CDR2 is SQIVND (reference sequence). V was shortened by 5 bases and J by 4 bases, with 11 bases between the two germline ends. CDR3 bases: TGTGCCAGTAGTGTTGAACAGGGCACTGAAGCTTTCTTT. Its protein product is CASSVEQGTEAFF.

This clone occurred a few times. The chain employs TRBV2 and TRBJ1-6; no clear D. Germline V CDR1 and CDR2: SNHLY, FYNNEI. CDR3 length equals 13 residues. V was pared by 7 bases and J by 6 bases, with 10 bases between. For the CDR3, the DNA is TGTGCCAGCAAGGACTCCCCTAATTCACCCCTCCACTTT. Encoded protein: CASKDSPNSPLHF.

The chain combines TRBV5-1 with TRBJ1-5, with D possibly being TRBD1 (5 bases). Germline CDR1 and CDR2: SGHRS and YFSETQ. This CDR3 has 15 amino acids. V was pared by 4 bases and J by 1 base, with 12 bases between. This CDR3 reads CASSAAGKSNQPQHF. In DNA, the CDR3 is TGCGCCAGCAGCGCCGCAGGGAAGAGCAATCAGCCCCAGCATTTT.

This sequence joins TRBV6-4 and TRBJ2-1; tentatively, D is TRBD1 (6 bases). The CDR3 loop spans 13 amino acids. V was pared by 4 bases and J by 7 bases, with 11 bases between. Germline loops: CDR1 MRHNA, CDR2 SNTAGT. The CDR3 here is CASSAQQGNEQFF. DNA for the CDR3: TGTGCCAGCAGTGCCCAACAGGGTAATGAGCAGTTCTTC.

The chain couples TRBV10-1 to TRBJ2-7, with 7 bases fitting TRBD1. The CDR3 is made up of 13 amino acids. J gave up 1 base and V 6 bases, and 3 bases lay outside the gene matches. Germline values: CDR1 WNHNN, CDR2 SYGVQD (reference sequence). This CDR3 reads CASSRDRSYEQYF. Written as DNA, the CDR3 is TGCGCCAGCAGCCGGGACAGATCCTACGAGCAGTACTTC.

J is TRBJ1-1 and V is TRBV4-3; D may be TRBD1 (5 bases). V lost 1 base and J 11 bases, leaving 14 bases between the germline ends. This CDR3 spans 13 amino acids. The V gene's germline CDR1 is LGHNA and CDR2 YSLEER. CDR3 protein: CASSQGGVGIAFF. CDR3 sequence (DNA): TGCGCCAGCAGCCAAGGGGGGGTAGGGATCGCTTTCTTT.

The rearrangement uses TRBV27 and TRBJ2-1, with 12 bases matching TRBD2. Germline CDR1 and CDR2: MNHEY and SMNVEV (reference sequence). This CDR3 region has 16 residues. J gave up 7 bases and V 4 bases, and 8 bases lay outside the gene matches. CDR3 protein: CASSSTSGGRKNEQFF. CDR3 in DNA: TGTGCCAGCAGTTCGACTAGCGGGGGCCGAAAAAATGAGCAGTTCTTC.

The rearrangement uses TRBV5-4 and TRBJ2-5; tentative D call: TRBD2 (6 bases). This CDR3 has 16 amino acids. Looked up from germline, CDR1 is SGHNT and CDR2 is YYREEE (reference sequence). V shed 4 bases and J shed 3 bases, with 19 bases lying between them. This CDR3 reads CASSPAGGRGEETQYF. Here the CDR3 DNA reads TGTGCCAGCAGCCCCGCCGGCGGGCGGGGTGAAGAGACCCAGTACTTC.

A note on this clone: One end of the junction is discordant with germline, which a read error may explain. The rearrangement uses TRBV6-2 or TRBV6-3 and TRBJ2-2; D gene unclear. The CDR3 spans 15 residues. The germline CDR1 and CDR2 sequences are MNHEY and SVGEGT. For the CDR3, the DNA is TGTGCCACCAGTTACTTAGGTGCCGGGACCGGGGAGCTGTTTTTT. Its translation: CATSYLGAGTGELFF.

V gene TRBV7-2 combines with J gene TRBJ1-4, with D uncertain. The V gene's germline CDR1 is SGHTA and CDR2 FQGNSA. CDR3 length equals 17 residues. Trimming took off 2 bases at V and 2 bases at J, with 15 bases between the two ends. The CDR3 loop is CASSLFPRARTNEKLFF. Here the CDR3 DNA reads TGTGCCAGCAGCTTATTCCCTCGCGCGCGGACTAATGAAAAACTGTTTTTT.

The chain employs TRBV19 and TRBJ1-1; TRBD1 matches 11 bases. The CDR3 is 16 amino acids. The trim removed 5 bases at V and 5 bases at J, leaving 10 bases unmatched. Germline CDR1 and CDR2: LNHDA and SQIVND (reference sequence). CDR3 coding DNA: TGTGCCAGTAGTGTAACCGCCGGGACAGGGGGAACTGAAGCTTTCTTT. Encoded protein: CASSVTAGTGGTEAFF.

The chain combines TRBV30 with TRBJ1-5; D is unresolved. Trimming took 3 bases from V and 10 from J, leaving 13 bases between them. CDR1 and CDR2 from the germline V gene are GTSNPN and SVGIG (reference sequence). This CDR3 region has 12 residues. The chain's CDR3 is CAWSRSEGPQHF. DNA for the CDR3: TGTGCCTGGAGCCGGTCCGAGGGACCCCAGCATTTT.

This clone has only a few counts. This CDR3 is CATRGTENTGELFF. As DNA, the CDR3 is TGTGCCACCAGGGGGACAGAGAACACCGGGGAGCTGTTTTTT. This chain joins TRBV10-3 and TRBJ2-2, with TRBD1 matching over 7 bases. This CDR3 is built from 14 residues. Germline CDR1 reads ENHRY; CDR2 reads SYGVKD. With 10 bases clipped from V and 1 base from J, the junction kept 6 bases outside the gene matches.

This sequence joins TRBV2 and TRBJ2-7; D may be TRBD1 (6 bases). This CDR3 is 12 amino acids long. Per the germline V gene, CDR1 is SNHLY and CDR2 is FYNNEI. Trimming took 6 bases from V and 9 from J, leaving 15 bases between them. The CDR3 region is CASSDDTGSQYF. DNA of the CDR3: TGTGCCAGCAGCGACGATACAGGGTCGCAGTACTTC.

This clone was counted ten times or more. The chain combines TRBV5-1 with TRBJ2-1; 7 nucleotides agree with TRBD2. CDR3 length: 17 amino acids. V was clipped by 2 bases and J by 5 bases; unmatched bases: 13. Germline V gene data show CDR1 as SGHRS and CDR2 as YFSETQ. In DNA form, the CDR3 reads TGCGCCAGCAGCTTACGCCACGGACTAGAAACACACAATGAGCAGTTCTTC. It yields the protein CASSLRHGLETHNEQFF. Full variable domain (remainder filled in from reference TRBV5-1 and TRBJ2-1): KAGVTQTPRYLIKTRGQQVTLSCSPISGHRSVSWYQQTPGQGLQFLFEYFSETQRNKGNFPGRFSGRQFSNSRSEMNVSTLELGDSALYLCASSLRHGLETHNEQFFGPGTRLTVL.

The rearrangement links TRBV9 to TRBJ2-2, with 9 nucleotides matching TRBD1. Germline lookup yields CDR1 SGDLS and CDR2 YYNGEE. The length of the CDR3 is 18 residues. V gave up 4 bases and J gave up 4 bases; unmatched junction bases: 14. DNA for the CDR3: TGTGCCAGCAGCACGAACCCTGGGACAGGGATCACCACCGGGGAGCTGTTTTTT. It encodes CASSTNPGTGITTGELFF.

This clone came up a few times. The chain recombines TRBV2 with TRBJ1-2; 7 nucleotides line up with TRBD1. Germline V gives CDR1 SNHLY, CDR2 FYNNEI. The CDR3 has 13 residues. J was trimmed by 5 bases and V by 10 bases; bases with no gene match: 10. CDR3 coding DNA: TGTGCCACCGACAGGGAGAAGCGTTATGGCTACACCTTC. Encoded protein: CATDREKRYGYTF.

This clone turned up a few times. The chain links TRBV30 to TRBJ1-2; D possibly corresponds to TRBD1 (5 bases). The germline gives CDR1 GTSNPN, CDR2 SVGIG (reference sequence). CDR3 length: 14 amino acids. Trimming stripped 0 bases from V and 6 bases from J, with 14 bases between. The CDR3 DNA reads TGTGCCTGGAGTGTACGCAGGGACTCGAATGGCTACACCTTC. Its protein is CAWSVRRDSNGYTF.

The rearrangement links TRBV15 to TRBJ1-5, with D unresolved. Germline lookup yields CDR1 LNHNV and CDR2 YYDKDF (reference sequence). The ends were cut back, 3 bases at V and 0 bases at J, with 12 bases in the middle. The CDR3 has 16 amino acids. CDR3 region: CATSSEWGDSNQPQHF. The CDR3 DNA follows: TGTGCCACCAGCAGCGAATGGGGAGATAGCAATCAGCCCCAGCATTTT.